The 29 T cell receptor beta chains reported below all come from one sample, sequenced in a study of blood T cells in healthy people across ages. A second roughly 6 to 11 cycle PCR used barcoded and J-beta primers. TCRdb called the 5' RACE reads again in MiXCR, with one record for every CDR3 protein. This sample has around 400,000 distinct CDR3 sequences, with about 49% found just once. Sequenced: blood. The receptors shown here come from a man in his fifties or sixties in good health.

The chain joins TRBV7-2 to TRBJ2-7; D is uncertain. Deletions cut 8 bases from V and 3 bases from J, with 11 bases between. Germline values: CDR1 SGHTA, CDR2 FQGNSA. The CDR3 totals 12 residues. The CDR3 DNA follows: TGTGCCAGCGTGGGCGGAATCTACGAGCAGTACTTC. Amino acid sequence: CASVGGIYEQYF.

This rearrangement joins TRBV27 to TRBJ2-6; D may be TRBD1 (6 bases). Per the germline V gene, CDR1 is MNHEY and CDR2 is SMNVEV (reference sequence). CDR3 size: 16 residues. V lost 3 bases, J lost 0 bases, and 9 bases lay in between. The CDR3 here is CASSFGQSSGANVLTF. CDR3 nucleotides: TGTGCCAGCAGTTTTGGACAGAGCTCTGGGGCCAACGTCCTGACTTTC.

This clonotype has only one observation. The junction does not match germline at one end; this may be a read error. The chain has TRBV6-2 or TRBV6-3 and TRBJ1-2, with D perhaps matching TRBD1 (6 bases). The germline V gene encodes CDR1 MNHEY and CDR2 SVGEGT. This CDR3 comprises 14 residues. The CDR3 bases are TGTGCCTGCAGTCCCACCCCAACAGGGTATGGCTACACCTTC. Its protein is CACSPTPTGYGYTF.

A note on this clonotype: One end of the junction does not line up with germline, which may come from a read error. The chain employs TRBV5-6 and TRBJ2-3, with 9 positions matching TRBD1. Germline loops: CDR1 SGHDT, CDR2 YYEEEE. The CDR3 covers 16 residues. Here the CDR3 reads CAGSPPGQGRADTQYF. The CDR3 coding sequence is TGTGCCGGCAGCCCGCCCGGACAGGGGAGGGCAGATACGCAGTATTTT.

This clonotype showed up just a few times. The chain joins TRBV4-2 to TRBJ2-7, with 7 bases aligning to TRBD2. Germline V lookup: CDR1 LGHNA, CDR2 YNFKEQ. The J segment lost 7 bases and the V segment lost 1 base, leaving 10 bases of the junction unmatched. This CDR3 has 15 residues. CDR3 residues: CASSQGASGYNEQYF. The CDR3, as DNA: TGTGCCAGCAGCCAAGGGGCTAGCGGCTACAATGAGCAGTACTTC.

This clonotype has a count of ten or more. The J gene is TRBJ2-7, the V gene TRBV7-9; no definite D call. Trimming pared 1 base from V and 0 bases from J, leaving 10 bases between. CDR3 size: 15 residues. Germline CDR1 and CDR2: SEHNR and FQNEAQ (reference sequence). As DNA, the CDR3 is TGTGCCAGCAGCTTAGATGTTGGGTCCTCCTACGAGCAGTACTTC. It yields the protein CASSLDVGSSYEQYF. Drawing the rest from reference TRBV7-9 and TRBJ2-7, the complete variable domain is DTGVSQNPRHKITKRGQNVTFRCDPISEHNRLYWYRQTLGQGPEFLTYFQNEAQLEKSRLLSDRFSAERPKGSFSTLEIQRTEQGDSAMYLCASSLDVGSSYEQYFGPGTRLTVT.

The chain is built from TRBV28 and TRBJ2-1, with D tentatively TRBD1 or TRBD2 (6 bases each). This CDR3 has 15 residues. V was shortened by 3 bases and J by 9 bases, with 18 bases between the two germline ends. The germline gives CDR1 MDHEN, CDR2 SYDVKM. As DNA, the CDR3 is TGTGCCAGCAGTTTGCCCGGGGGCACCAAGGGTGAGCAGTTCTTC. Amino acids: CASSLPGGTKGEQFF.

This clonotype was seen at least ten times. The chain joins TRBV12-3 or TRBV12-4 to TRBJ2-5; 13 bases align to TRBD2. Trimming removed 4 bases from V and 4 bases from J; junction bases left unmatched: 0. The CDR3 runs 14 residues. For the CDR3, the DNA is TGTGCCAGCAGTTGGACTAGCGGGGGAGAGACCCAGTACTTC. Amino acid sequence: CASSWTSGGETQYF.

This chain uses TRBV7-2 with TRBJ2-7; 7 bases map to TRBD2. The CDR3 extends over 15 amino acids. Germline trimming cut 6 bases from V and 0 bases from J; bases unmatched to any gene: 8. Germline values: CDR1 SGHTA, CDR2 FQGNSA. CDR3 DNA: TGTGCCAGCAGTTCGAGCGGGACCAACTCCTACGAGCAGTACTTC. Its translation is CASSSSGTNSYEQYF. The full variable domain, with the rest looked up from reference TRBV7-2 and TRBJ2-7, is GAGVSQSPSNKVTEKGKDVELRCDPISGHTALYWYRQSLGQGLEFLIYFQGNSAPDKSGLPSDRFSAERTGGSVSTLTIQRTQQEDSAVYLCASSSSGTNSYEQYFGPGTRLTVT.

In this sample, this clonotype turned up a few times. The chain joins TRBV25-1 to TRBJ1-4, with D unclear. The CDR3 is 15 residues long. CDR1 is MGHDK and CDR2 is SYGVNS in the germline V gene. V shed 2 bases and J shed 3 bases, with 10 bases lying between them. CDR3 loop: CASSEQGPSNEKLFF. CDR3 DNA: TGTGCCAGCAGTGAACAAGGACCTTCTAATGAAAAACTGTTTTTT.

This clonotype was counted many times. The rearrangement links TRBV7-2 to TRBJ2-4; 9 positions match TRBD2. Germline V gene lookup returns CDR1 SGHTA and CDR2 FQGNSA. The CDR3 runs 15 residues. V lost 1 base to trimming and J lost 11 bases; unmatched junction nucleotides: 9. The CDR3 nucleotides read TGTGCCAGCAGCTTAGGGGTTAGCGGGGGCAACTTTCAGTACTTC. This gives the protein CASSLGVSGGNFQYF.

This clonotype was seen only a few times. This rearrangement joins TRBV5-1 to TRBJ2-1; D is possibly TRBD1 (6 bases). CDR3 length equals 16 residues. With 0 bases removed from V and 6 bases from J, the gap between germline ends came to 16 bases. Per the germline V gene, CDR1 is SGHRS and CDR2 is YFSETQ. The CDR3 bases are TGCGCCAGCAGCTTGGCCGGGGCCAGGGGCGGCAATGAGCAGTTCTTC. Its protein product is CASSLAGARGGNEQFF.

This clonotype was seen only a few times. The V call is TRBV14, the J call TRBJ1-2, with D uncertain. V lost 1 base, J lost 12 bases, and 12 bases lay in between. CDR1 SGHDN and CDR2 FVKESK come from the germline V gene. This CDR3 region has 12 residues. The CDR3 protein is CASSQVLRLNTF. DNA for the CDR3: TGTGCCAGCAGCCAAGTCCTCCGACTAAACACCTTC.

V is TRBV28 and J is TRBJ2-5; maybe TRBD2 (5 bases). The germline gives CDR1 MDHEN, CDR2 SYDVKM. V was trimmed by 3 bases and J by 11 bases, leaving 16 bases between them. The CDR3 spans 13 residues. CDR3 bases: TGTGCCAGCAGTTTCCCTGGGGTTTGGGAGCAGTACTTC. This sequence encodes CASSFPGVWEQYF.

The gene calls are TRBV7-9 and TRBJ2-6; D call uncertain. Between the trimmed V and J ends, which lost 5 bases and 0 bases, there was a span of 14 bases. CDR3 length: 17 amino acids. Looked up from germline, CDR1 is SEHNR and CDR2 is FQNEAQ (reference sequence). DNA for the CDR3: TGTGCCAGCAGCCCAAACAAAGTGCACTCTGGGGCCAACGTCCTGACTTTC. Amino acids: CASSPNKVHSGANVLTF.

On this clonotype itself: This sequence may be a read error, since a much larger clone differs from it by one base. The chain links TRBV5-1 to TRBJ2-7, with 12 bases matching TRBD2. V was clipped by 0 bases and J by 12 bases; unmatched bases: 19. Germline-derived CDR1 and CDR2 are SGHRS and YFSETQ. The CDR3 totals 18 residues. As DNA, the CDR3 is TGCGCCAGCAGCTTGGTCCTAACCGGGACTAGCGGGTCCGGTGGGCGGTACTTC. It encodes CASSLVLTGTSGSGGRYF.

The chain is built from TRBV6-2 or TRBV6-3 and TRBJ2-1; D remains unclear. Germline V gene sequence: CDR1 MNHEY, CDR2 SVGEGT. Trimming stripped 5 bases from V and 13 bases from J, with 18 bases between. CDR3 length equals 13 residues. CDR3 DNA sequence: TGTGCCAGCAGTGACCCTTCGAATGGCCTCCAGTTCTTC. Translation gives CASSDPSNGLQFF.

CDR3: CASSFTDRPYGYTF. The CDR3 nucleotides read TGTGCCAGCAGCTTCACGGACAGACCCTATGGCTACACCTTC. This chain uses TRBV7-9 with TRBJ1-2, with TRBD1 as a possible D gene (6 bases). The CDR3 is 14 residues long. Looked up from germline, CDR1 is SEHNR and CDR2 is FQNEAQ (reference sequence). Trimming removed 3 bases at V and 4 bases at J, with 12 bases between.

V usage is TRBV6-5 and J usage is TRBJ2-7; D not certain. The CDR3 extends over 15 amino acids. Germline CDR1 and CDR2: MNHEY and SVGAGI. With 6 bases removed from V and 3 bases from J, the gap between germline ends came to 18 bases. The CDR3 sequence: CASSKLMGVGYEQYF. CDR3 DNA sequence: TGTGCCAGCAGCAAGTTAATGGGCGTTGGCTACGAGCAGTACTTC.

The CDR3 DNA reads as TGTGCCAGCAGTGAGAGACAGGGCTACGAGCAGTACTTC. This translates into CASSERQGYEQYF. This sequence joins TRBV6-6 and TRBJ2-7; 7 bases match TRBD1. The CDR3 runs to 13 residues. The trim removed 5 bases at V and 3 bases at J, leaving 4 bases unmatched. Germline lookup yields CDR1 MNHNY and CDR2 SVGAGI (reference sequence).

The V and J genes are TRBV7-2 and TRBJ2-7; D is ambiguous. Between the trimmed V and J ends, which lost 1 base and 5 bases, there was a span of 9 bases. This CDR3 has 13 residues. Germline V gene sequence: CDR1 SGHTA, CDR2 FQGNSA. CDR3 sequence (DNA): TGTGCCAGCAGCTTAGAACGTATGGACGAGCAGTACTTC. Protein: CASSLERMDEQYF.

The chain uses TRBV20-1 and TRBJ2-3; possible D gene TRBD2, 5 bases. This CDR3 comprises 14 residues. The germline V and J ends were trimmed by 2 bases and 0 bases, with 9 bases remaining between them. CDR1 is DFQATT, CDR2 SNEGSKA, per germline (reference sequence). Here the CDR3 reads CSARLALSTDTQYF. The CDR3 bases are TGCAGTGCTAGACTAGCATTAAGCACAGATACGCAGTATTTT.

The CDR3 reads CASRLGIAGVDGQYF. In DNA form, the CDR3 reads TGTGCCAGCAGGCTGGGGATAGCGGGAGTGGACGGGCAGTACTTC. The chain has TRBV6-6 and TRBJ2-5, with TRBD2 identical over 9 bases. The V segment lost 6 bases and the J segment 11 bases; nucleotides outside the gene matches: 16. This CDR3 is 15 amino acids long. Per the germline V gene, CDR1 is MNHNY and CDR2 is SVGAGI (reference sequence).

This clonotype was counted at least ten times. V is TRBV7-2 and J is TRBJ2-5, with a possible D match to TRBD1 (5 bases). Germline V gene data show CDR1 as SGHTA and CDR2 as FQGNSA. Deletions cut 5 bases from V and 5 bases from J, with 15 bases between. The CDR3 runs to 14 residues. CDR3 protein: CASSVQGGFETQYF. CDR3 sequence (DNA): TGTGCCAGCAGCGTCCAGGGCGGTTTTGAGACCCAGTACTTC.

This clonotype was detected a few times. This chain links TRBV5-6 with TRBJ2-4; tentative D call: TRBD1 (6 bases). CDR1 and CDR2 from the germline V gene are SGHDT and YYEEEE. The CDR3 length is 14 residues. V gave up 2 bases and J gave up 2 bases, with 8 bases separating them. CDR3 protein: CASSFTGSKNIQYF. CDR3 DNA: TGTGCCAGCAGCTTCACAGGGTCCAAAAACATTCAGTACTTC.

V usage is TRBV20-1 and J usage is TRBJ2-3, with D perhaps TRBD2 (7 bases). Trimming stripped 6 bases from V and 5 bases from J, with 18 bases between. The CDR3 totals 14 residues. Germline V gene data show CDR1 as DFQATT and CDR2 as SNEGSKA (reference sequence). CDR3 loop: CSARGGAHGDTQYF. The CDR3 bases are TGCAGTGCCCGTGGGGGGGCGCATGGAGATACGCAGTATTTT.

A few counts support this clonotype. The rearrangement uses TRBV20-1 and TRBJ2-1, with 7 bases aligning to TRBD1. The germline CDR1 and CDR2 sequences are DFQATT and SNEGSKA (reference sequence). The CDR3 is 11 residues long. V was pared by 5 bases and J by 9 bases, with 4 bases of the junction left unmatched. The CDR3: CSAPTGFEQFF. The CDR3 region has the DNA TGCAGTGCTCCGACAGGGTTTGAGCAGTTCTTC.

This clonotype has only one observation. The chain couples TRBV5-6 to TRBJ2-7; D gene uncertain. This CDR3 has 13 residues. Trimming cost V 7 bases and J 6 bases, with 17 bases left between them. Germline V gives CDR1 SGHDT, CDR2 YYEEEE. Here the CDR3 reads CASGDTNRVEQYF. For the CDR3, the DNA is TGTGCCAGCGGAGACACGAACCGGGTCGAGCAGTACTTC.

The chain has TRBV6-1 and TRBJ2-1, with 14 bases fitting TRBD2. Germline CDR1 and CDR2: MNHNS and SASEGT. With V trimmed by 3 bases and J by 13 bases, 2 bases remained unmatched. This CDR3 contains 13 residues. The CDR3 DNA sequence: TGTGCCAGCAGTGACGGACTAGCGGGGGGACAGTTCTTC. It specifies CASSDGLAGGQFF.